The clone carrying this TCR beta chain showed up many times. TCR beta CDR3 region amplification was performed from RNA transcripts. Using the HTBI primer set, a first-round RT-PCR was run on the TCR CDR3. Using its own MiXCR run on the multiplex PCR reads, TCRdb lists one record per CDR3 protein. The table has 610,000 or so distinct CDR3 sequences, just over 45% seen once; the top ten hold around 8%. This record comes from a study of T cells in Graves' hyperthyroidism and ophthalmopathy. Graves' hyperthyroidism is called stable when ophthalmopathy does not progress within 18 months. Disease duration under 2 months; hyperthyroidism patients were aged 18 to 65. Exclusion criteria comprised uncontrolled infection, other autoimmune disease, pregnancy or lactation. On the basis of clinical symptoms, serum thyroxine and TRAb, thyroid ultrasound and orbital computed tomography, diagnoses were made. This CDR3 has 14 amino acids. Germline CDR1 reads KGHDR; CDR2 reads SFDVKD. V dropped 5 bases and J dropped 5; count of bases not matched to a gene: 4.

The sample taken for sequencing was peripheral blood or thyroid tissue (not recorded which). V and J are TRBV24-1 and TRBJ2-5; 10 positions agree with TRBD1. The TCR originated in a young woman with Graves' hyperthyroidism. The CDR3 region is CATSGDRGRETQYF. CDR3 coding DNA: TGTGCCACCAGTGGCGACAGGGGGCGGGAGACCCAGTACTTC.